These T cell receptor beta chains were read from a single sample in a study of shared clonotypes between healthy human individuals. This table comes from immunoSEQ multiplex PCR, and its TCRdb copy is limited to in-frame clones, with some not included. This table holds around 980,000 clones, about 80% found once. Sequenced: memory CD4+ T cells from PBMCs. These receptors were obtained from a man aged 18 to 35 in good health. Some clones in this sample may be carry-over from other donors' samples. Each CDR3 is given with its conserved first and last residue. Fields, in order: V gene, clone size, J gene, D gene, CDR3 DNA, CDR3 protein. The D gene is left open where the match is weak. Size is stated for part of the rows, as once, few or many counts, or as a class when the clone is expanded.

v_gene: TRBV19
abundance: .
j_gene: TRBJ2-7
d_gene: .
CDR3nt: TGTGCCAGTAGTAATTTGGGGTACGAGCAGTACTTC
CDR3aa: CASSNLGYEQYF

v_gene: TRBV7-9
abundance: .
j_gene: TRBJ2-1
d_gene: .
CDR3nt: TGTGCCAGCAGCTCAGGGCGGAATGAGCAGTTCTTC
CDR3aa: CASSSGRNEQFF

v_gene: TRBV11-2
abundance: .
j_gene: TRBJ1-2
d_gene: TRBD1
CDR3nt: TGTGCCAGCAGCCCCTTGGGACAGGGGGCAGGGATAGGCTACACCTTC
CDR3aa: CASSPLGQGAGIGYTF

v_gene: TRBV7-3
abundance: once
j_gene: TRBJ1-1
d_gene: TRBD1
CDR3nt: TGTGCCAGCAGCTTAACGGCTGGGACAGGGTCCGAAGCTTTCTTT
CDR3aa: CASSLTAGTGSEAFF

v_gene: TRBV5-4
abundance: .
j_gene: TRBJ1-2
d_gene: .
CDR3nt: TGTGCCAGCAGCTTCGTCAGTAACTATGGCTACACCTTC
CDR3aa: CASSFVSNYGYTF

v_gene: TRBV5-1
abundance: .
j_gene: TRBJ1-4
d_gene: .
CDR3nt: TGCGCCAGCAGCTTGCCTGAGGGGGGCCAGGTGGCTGAAAAACTGTTTTTT
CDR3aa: CASSLPEGGQVAEKLFF

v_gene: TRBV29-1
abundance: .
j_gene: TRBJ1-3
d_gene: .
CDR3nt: TGCAGCGTTTCGACGGGGACAAACACCATATATTTT
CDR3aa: CSVSTGTNTIYF

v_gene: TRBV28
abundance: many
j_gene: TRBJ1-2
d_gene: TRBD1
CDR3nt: TGTGCCAGCAAAGGGACAGGGGTAAGGTATGGCTACACCTTC
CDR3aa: CASKGTGVRYGYTF

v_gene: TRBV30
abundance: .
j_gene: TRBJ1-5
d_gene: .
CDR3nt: TGTGCCTGGAGCCTTAAAGGACTGGCCAATCAGCCCCAGCATTTT
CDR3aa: CAWSLKGLANQPQHF

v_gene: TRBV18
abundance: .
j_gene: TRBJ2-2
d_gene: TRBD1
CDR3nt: TGTGCCAGCTCGCTCTCGGGACAGAGAACCGGGGAGCTGTTTTTT
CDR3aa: CASSLSGQRTGELFF

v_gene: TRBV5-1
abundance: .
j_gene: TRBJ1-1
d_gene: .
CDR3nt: TGCGCCAGCCAGTCAAGGGAGGGGTACACTGAAGCTTTCTTT
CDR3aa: CASQSREGYTEAFF

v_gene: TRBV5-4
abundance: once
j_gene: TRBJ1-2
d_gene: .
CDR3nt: TGTGCCAGCAGCCACCCCTCTGGGGGCGGAAACTATGGCTACACCTTC
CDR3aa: CASSHPSGGGNYGYTF

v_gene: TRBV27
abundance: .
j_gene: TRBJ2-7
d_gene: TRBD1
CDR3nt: TGTGCCAGCAGTCTCGACGGGACAGGGGGCCGCTACGAGCAGTACTTC
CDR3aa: CASSLDGTGGRYEQYF

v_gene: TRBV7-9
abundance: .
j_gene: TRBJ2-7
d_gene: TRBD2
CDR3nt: TGTGCCAGCAGCCCTAGCGGATTCTCCTACGAGCAGTACTTC
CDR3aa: CASSPSGFSYEQYF

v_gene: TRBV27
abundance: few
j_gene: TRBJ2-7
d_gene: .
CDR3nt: TGTGCCAGCAGTCCAGTGCGACAGGGAGGGCACGAGCAGTACTTC
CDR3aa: CASSPVRQGGHEQYF

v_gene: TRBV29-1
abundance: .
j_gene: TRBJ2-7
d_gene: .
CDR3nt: TGCAGCGTTGCCAGGGGGGCGACCTACGAGCAGTACTTC
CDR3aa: CSVARGATYEQYF

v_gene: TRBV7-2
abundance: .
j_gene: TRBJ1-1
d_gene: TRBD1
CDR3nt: TGTGCCAGCAGCTTAGTGGTCAGGGGGGGTGAAGCTTTCTTT
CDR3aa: CASSLVVRGGEAFF

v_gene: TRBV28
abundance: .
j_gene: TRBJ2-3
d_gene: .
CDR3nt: TGTGCCAGCGGATCTGACAGGTTCACAGATACGCAGTATTTT
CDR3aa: CASGSDRFTDTQYF

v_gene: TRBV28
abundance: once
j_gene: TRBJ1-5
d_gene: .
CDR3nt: TGTGCCAGCAGTCCCATGGGGGCCCGAGGGCTTCAGCCCCAGCATTTT
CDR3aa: CASSPMGARGLQPQHF

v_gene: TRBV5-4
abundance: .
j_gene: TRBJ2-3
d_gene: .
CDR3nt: TGTGCCAGCAGCTTGGCGGCGGCAAGCACAGATACGCAGTATTTT
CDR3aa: CASSLAAASTDTQYF

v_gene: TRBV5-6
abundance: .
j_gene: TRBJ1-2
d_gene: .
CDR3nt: TGTGCCAGCAGCTCTAGCAGAAGGGGCAGGAACTATGGCTACACCTTC
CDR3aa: CASSSSRRGRNYGYTF

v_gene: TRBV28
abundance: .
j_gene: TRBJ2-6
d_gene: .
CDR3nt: TGTGCTAGCAGCCTCGGTGGGGCTGGGGCCAACGTCCTGACTTTC
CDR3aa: CASSLGGAGANVLTF

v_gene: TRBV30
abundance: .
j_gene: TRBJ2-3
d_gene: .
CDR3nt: TGTGCCTGGAGAGGACTACCCGGAGATACGCAGTATTTT
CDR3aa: CAWRGLPGDTQYF

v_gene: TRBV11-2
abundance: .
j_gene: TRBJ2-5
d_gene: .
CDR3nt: TGTGCCAGCAGGAAAAGTGGGGAGACCCAGTACTTC
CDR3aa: CASRKSGETQYF

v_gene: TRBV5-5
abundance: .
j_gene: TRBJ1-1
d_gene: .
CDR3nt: TGTGCCAGCAGCCCCCTCGCAGGGCGGACTGAAGCTTTCTTT
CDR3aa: CASSPLAGRTEAFF

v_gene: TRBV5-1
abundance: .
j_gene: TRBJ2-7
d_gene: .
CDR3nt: TGCGCCAGCAGTTTTCAACAGGGCTACGAGCAGTACTTC
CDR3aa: CASSFQQGYEQYF